This T cell receptor beta chain was retrieved from a study of cytomegalovirus exposure and HLA in healthy donors. Study results and caveats: Clonal expansion was found to be greater in HLA-associated TCR beta chains than in equally common others in a later analysis. A prior analysis recorded that most TCR beta V segments were productive about 87% or about 30% of the time.

Primers for the PCR totalled 60 Vbeta and 13 Jbeta. Generated by immunoSEQ multiplex PCR, the TCRdb table keeps only in-frame clones and is missing some. The sample has more than 150,000 clones; around 80% are singletons. A word on this clone: Its target is unknown.

Healthy individuals who donated bone marrow served as the donors. This TCR was sampled from a girl aged 10 to 17 in good health and CMV-seropositive. The sample taken for sequencing was PBMCs.

The CDR3 nucleotides are TGTGCCAGCAGCAGGAGTGTGGCCAAAAACATTCAGTACTTC. Its protein product is CASSRSVAKNIQYF. The chain uses TRBV21-1 and TRBJ2-4; the table's D call, TRBD2, has no DNA check behind it. TRBV21-1 is assigned pseudogene status. The CDR3 runs to 14 residues.